Presented here are 15 T cell receptor beta chains from one specimen sequenced in a study of cytomegalovirus exposure and HLA in healthy donors. The PCR had 60 Vbeta and 13 Jbeta primers. Assay: immunoSEQ multiplex PCR; the TCRdb copy retains only in-frame clones and omits some. Seen here are 65,000 or so clones, over 50% observed once, and the top ten hold around 2.7%. Sequencing input: PBMCs. Source of these receptors: a man aged 25 to 45 in good health and CMV-seronegative.

The chain recombines TRBV2 with TRBJ2-5; D is uncertain. CDR1 and CDR2 (germline): SNHLY, FYNNEI. This CDR3 is built from 13 residues. V was clipped by 7 bases and J by 2 bases, with 11 bases between them. CDR3 coding DNA: TGTGCCAGCAATCCGCAGATTCAAGAGACCCAGTACTTC. Its protein is CASNPQIQETQYF.

The CDR3 protein is CASRLAGGRDEQFF. The CDR3 nucleotides are TGTGCCAGCAGGCTAGCGGGGGGGCGCGATGAGCAGTTCTTC. This sequence joins TRBV2 and TRBJ2-1; 12 bases are a match to TRBD2. The CDR3 length is 14 residues. Germline V gives CDR1 SNHLY, CDR2 FYNNEI. Unmatched junction bases numbered 5, after V lost 6 bases and J lost 8 bases.

V usage is TRBV19 and J usage is TRBJ2-6; D is possibly TRBD2 (6 bases). The CDR3 covers 14 residues. The V gene's germline CDR1 is LNHDA and CDR2 SQIVND (reference sequence). Trimming pared 0 bases from V and 13 bases from J, leaving 13 bases between. The CDR3 reads CASSIEEGRQVLTF. CDR3 sequence (DNA): TGTGCCAGTAGTATAGAGGAGGGTCGACAGGTCCTGACTTTC.

This clone was seen a handful of times. J is TRBJ2-7 and V is TRBV13; D possibly corresponds to TRBD1 (5 bases). The ends were cut back, 5 bases at V and 3 bases at J, with 11 bases in the middle. This CDR3 contains 13 residues. Germline CDR1 PRHDT, CDR2 FYEKMQ (reference sequence). The CDR3 loop reads CASSLGRGYEQYF. As DNA, the CDR3 is TGTGCCAGCAGCCTGGGTAGGGGCTACGAGCAGTACTTC.

V is TRBV6-4 and J is TRBJ1-5, with a tentative D call TRBD1 (5 bases). The germline CDR1 and CDR2 sequences are MRHNA and SNTAGT. Trimming pared 6 bases from V and 1 base from J, leaving 10 bases between. The CDR3 contains 14 residues. The CDR3 sequence is CASSPGGSNQPQHF. In DNA form, the CDR3 reads TGTGCCAGCAGCCCGGGGGGGAGCAATCAGCCCCAGCATTTT.

V gene TRBV18 combines with J gene TRBJ1-4; D unclear. Per the germline V gene, CDR1 is KGHSH and CDR2 is LQKENI. This CDR3 has 13 residues. The V and J ends lost 8 bases and 5 bases respectively, with 12 bases between them. The CDR3 bases are TGTGCCAGCCAGGCCGGGAGAAATGAAAAACTGTTTTTT. The encoded protein is CASQAGRNEKLFF.

The rearrangement joins TRBV7-6 to TRBJ2-7; 7 bases are a match to TRBD1. The V gene's germline CDR1 is SGHVS and CDR2 FNYEAQ. V trimming: 3 bases; J trimming: 5 bases; junction bases outside the gene matches: 4. The length of the CDR3 is 13 residues. CDR3 loop: CASSFGQVHEQYF. The CDR3 DNA is TGTGCCAGCAGCTTCGGACAGGTCCACGAGCAGTACTTC.

As for this clone: Additional DNA sequences in this sample encode the identical CDR3. The chain carries TRBV20-1 and TRBJ1-2; a weak D match, TRBD1 (6 bases). The CDR3 has 11 amino acids. The germline gives CDR1 DFQATT, CDR2 SNEGSKA (reference sequence). V was pared by 6 bases and J by 5 bases, with 10 bases between. The CDR3 spells CSAAGAYGYTF. In DNA form, the CDR3 reads TGCAGTGCAGCGGGGGCTTATGGCTACACCTTC.

This clone was found a few times. Other DNA sequences in the sample encode the same CDR3. The rearrangement links TRBV4-2 to TRBJ2-2; 10 nucleotides match TRBD2. Germline trimming cut 5 bases from V and 7 bases from J; bases unmatched to any gene: 10. Germline V gene lookup returns CDR1 LGHNA and CDR2 YNFKEQ. The CDR3 extends over 16 amino acids. CDR3 protein: CASSDGLADGGGELFF. DNA for the CDR3: TGTGCCAGCAGCGACGGACTAGCGGACGGGGGCGGGGAGCTGTTTTTT.

The CDR3 protein is CASSLGGGNSPLHF. CDR3 coding DNA: TGTGCCAGCAGCTTAGGCGGGGGAAATTCACCCCTCCACTTT. V is TRBV7-9 and J is TRBJ1-6; the D gene is possibly TRBD1 (5 bases). This CDR3 has 14 amino acids. Between the trimmed V and J ends, which lost 1 base and 7 bases, there was a span of 8 bases. Germline V gene lookup returns CDR1 SEHNR and CDR2 FQNEAQ (reference sequence). Combining the CDR3 with reference TRBV7-9 and TRBJ1-6 gives the whole variable domain DTGVSQNPRHKITKRGQNVTFRCDPISEHNRLYWYRQTLGQGPEFLTYFQNEAQLEKSRLLSDRFSAERPKGSFSTLEIQRTEQGDSAMYLCASSLGGGNSPLHFGNGTRLTVT.

This chain joins TRBV7-3 and TRBJ2-7; 7 nucleotides line up with TRBD1. Per the germline V gene, CDR1 is SGHTA and CDR2 is FQGTGA. With 4 bases clipped from V and 2 bases from J, the junction kept 5 bases outside the gene matches. The CDR3 extends over 14 amino acids. In nucleotides, the CDR3 is TGTGCCAGCAGCTCCGGGACAGCCCCCTACGAGCAGTACTTC. It is translated as CASSSGTAPYEQYF.

V and J are TRBV28 and TRBJ1-2; D not resolved. Germline CDR1 is MDHEN and CDR2 is SYDVKM. This CDR3 contains 11 residues. Trimming removed 6 bases from V and 7 bases from J, with 9 bases in between. The CDR3 region is CASRTVVGYTF. As DNA, the CDR3 is TGTGCCAGCAGAACGGTTGTTGGCTACACCTTC.

The chain has TRBV13 and TRBJ1-2; D is uncertain. The CDR3 sequence is 14 residues long. V lost 2 bases to trimming and J lost 8 bases, with 15 bases between them. Germline lookup yields CDR1 PRHDT and CDR2 FYEKMQ (reference sequence). The CDR3 DNA reads TGTGCCAGCAGCTTAACTGGTTTCCATCGCGGCTACACCTTC. It translates to CASSLTGFHRGYTF.

The V gene is TRBV7-7, the J gene TRBJ2-3; 12 bases map to TRBD2. The V gene end was trimmed by 5 bases and the J gene end by 3 bases; junction bases not matched to a gene: 3. The CDR3 covers 15 residues. Germline V CDR1 and CDR2: SSHAT, FNYEAQ (reference sequence). The CDR3 DNA sequence: TGTGCCAGCAGCCACGGGACTAGCGGGACAGATACGCAGTATTTT. Its protein product is CASSHGTSGTDTQYF.

This chain uses TRBV6-5 with TRBJ1-6, with D possibly TRBD1 on 6 matching bases. CDR1 and CDR2 from the germline V gene are MNHEY and SVGAGI. CDR3 length: 14 residues. V was pared by 8 bases and J by 9 bases, with 17 bases between. Here the CDR3 DNA reads TGTGCCAGCTGCTCCTCGGGGGGCAGTTCACCCCTCCACTTT. It codes for CASCSSGGSSPLHF.